The next 24 T cell receptor beta chains were all read from a single sample in a study of blood T cell repertoires in COVID-19. Method: immunoSEQ multiplex PCR; TCRdb's copy keeps in-frame clones and lacks some. The repertoire holds some 150,000 clones, 80% to 90% seen once, with about 7.8% in the top ten. Source material: peripheral blood. All receptors derive from a woman between 45 and 65 years old in a cohort sampled during active or convalescent COVID-19.

V and J are TRBV4-1 and TRBJ1-3, with D perhaps TRBD1 (6 bases). The CDR3 is 16 residues long. The germline V and J ends were trimmed by 4 bases and 0 bases, with 13 bases remaining between them. The germline gives CDR1 MGHRA, CDR2 YSYEKL. The CDR3 spells CASSLADRSSGNTIYF. CDR3 nucleotide sequence: TGCGCCAGCAGCCTCGCTGACAGGTCCTCTGGAAACACCATATATTTT.

V gene TRBV7-8 combines with J gene TRBJ1-1; 9 positions match TRBD1. The CDR3 has 14 residues. Germline assignment: CDR1 SGHVS and CDR2 FQNEAQ. J was trimmed by 3 bases and V by 4 bases; bases with no gene match: 3. CDR3 loop: CASSSTGGDTEAFF. The CDR3 nucleotides are TGTGCCAGCAGCTCCACAGGGGGCGACACTGAAGCTTTCTTT.

V and J are TRBV19 and TRBJ1-5, with D tentatively TRBD1 (5 bases). The CDR3 is 14 amino acids. Trimming left V 7 bases short and J 3 bases short, with 13 bases between. The germline CDR1 and CDR2 sequences are LNHDA and SQIVND (reference sequence). CDR3 loop: CASTLDRTNQPQHF. DNA for the CDR3: TGTGCCAGTACCCTCGACAGAACCAATCAGCCCCAGCATTTT.

V and J are TRBV6-1 and TRBJ1-1; D perhaps matches TRBD1 (5 bases). The V and J ends lost 2 bases and 11 bases respectively, with 18 bases between them. This CDR3 region has 14 residues. Germline V lookup: CDR1 MNHNS, CDR2 SASEGT. The CDR3, as DNA: TGTGCCAGCAGTGAATCGAGATCAGGGATTCGGGCTTTCTTT. Its protein product is CASSESRSGIRAFF.

This chain uses TRBV7-2 with TRBJ2-7, with a weak D call TRBD1 (6 bases). V gave up 2 bases and J gave up 1 base, with 12 bases separating them. CDR1 and CDR2 (germline): SGHTA, FQGNSA. The CDR3 is made up of 15 amino acids. The CDR3 here is CASSLRSTGSYEQYF. The CDR3, as DNA: TGTGCCAGCAGCTTAAGGTCCACAGGGTCCTACGAGCAGTACTTC.

This chain connects TRBV15 to TRBJ1-6; 8 bases fit TRBD1. The CDR3 totals 16 residues. V was clipped by 3 bases and J by 8 bases; unmatched bases: 9. Germline values: CDR1 LNHNV, CDR2 YYDKDF (reference sequence). The CDR3 nucleotides read TGTGCCACCAGCAGGGGACGACAGGGGAGCTATTCACCCCTCCACTTT. It yields the protein CATSRGRQGSYSPLHF.

The chain uses TRBV5-4 and TRBJ2-3, with 11 bases fitting TRBD2. The CDR3 spans 16 residues. Germline V gene sequence: CDR1 SGHNT, CDR2 YYREEE (reference sequence). The trim removed 4 bases at V and 5 bases at J, leaving 9 bases unmatched. The CDR3 is CASSVTSGAKKDTQYF. CDR3 DNA sequence: TGTGCCAGCAGCGTGACTAGCGGGGCGAAGAAAGATACGCAGTATTTT.

The chain uses TRBV11-2 and TRBJ1-3; 7 nucleotides agree with TRBD1. The CDR3 spans 16 residues. With V trimmed by 4 bases and J by 6 bases, 12 bases remained unmatched. CDR1 is SGHAT, CDR2 FQNNGV, per germline. The CDR3 region is CASSSQPGQHLNTIYF. The CDR3 DNA reads as TGTGCCAGCAGCTCGCAACCGGGACAGCATTTAAACACCATATATTTT.

This clone was detected only a few times. The rearrangement links TRBV6-2 or TRBV6-3 to TRBJ1-5; 9 bases match TRBD1. Germline V lookup: CDR1 MNHEY, CDR2 SVGEGT. The CDR3 sequence is 15 residues long. V lost 5 bases, J lost 7 bases, and 9 bases stayed unmatched. CDR3 in amino acids: CASSRLGQGNQPQHF. CDR3 nucleotide sequence: TGTGCCAGCAGTCGTCTGGGACAGGGAAACCAGCCCCAGCATTTT.

This clone was seen more than once but under ten times. The chain's CDR3 is CASSLTRRQGTDTQYF. Written as DNA, the CDR3 is TGTGCCAGCAGCTTAACCCGGCGACAGGGGACAGATACGCAGTATTTT. V is TRBV7-9 and J is TRBJ2-3; 8 nucleotides agree with TRBD1. The germline V gene encodes CDR1 SEHNR and CDR2 FQNEAQ (reference sequence). V dropped 2 bases and J dropped 3; count of bases not matched to a gene: 7. The CDR3 totals 16 residues.

The V gene is TRBV3-1 (or the pseudogene TRBV3-2), the J gene TRBJ2-2; possible D gene TRBD2, 6 bases. Germline V gene sequence: CDR1 LGHDT, CDR2 YNNKEL (reference sequence). The CDR3 sequence is 13 residues long. V lost 6 bases, J lost 3 bases, and 8 bases lay in between. The CDR3 sequence is CASRGLHTGELFF. The DNA for the CDR3 is TGTGCCAGCAGGGGACTTCACACCGGGGAGCTGTTTTTT.

This clone has more than one count but fewer than ten. In DNA form, the CDR3 reads TGCAGCGTGGACAGGGGGACCAACACTGAAGCTTTCTTT. The encoded protein is CSVDRGTNTEAFF. The chain links TRBV29-1 to TRBJ1-1; 10 nucleotides match TRBD1. CDR1 and CDR2 (germline): SQVTM, ANQGSEA. The CDR3 sequence is 13 residues long. V lost 6 bases to trimming and J lost 2 bases; unmatched junction nucleotides: 3.

V and J are TRBV25-1 and TRBJ1-2; D remains unclear. CDR1 is MGHDK, CDR2 SYGVNS, per germline. V dropped 8 bases and J dropped 4 bases, with 14 bases sitting between them. The CDR3 is 13 residues long. DNA for the CDR3: TGTGCCAGCGTCCCCAATTGGAGCTATGGCTACACCTTC. Translation gives CASVPNWSYGYTF.

V and J are TRBV5-8 and TRBJ2-5; a possible D gene is TRBD2 (5 bases). V lost 4 bases and J lost 4, with 20 bases in between. Germline lookup yields CDR1 SGHTS and CDR2 YDEGEE. The CDR3 runs to 16 residues. The CDR3 region has the DNA TGTGCCAGCAGCCAGGACGGCCTAGCCTCAGGAGAGACCCAGTACTTC. Translation gives CASSQDGLASGETQYF.

The gene calls are TRBV5-1 and TRBJ1-1, with 9 positions matching TRBD1. V shed 4 bases and J 4 bases; nucleotides not matched to a gene: 5. The CDR3 sequence is 14 residues long. Germline CDR1 and CDR2: SGHRS and YFSETQ. The CDR3 sequence: CASSPGQGTTEAFF. CDR3 coding DNA: TGCGCCAGCAGCCCCGGACAGGGGACCACTGAAGCTTTCTTT.

The rearrangement joins TRBV7-3 to TRBJ2-3; 15 nucleotides align to TRBD2. The CDR3 extends over 16 amino acids. Per germline, CDR1 SGHTA and CDR2 FQGTGA. J was trimmed by 3 bases and V by 5 bases; bases with no gene match: 3. CDR3 sequence reads: CASSPGLAGGTDTQYF. The CDR3 nucleotides read TGTGCCAGCAGCCCCGGACTAGCGGGGGGGACAGATACGCAGTATTTT.

The rearrangement links TRBV3-1 (or the pseudogene TRBV3-2) to TRBJ1-1; D possibly corresponds to TRBD1 (6 bases). The CDR3 length is 14 residues. Trimming took 3 bases from V and 0 from J, leaving 8 bases between them. In germline, CDR1 is LGHDT, CDR2 YNNKEL (reference sequence). DNA for the CDR3: TGTGCCAGCAGCCATGGGGGCCTGAACACTGAAGCTTTCTTT. Its protein is CASSHGGLNTEAFF.

The rearrangement uses TRBV15 and TRBJ2-1; TRBD2 is a possible D gene (5 bases). The CDR3 loop spans 14 amino acids. Germline CDR1 LNHNV, CDR2 YYDKDF (reference sequence). V was clipped by 3 bases and J by 5 bases, with 11 bases between them. CDR3 protein: CATSRGSSHNEQFF. The CDR3 DNA reads as TGTGCCACCAGCAGGGGTTCTAGCCACAATGAGCAGTTCTTC.

The chain employs TRBV9 and TRBJ1-6; D perhaps matches TRBD1 (5 bases). Trimming removed 1 base from V and 10 bases from J, with 15 bases in between. Germline values: CDR1 SGDLS, CDR2 YYNGEE. The CDR3 spans 15 residues. The CDR3 sequence: CASSVMEGVGSPLHF. As DNA, the CDR3 is TGTGCCAGCAGCGTAATGGAAGGGGTTGGATCACCCCTCCACTTT.

The table lists this clone with a count of one. The V gene is TRBV10-3, the J gene TRBJ2-7, with 7 bases identical to TRBD1. The germline gives CDR1 ENHRY, CDR2 SYGVKD. The CDR3 covers 16 residues. Losses at the gene ends were 10 bases for V and 2 bases for J; bases not matched to a gene: 17. The CDR3 DNA reads as TGTGCCACCCACACCATAAAACCGACAGGGACCTACGAGCAGTACTTC. This translates into CATHTIKPTGTYEQYF.

This clone was seen a single time. The gene calls are TRBV9 and TRBJ2-3; TRBD2 is a possible D gene (7 bases). CDR3 length equals 16 residues. V shed 0 bases and J shed 2 bases, with 13 bases lying between them. Germline V gives CDR1 SGDLS, CDR2 YYNGEE. CDR3 protein: CASSVVPGGPTDTQYF. The CDR3 DNA is TGTGCCAGCAGCGTAGTCCCCGGGGGGCCCACAGATACGCAGTATTTT.

The chain links TRBV5-3 to TRBJ1-2; the D is unclear. TRBV5-3 is annotated as an ORF whose role is uncertain. CDR3 size: 10 residues. Trimming took off 0 bases at V and 11 bases at J, with 5 bases between the two ends. Written as DNA, the CDR3 is TGTGCCAGAAGCTTGGGGACTTACACCTTC. Translated, it gives CARSLGTYTF.

The rearrangement uses TRBV6-5 and TRBJ2-7; 7 positions agree with TRBD1. V shed 5 bases and J 2 bases; nucleotides not matched to a gene: 6. This CDR3 is built from 14 residues. Germline lookup yields CDR1 MNHEY and CDR2 SVGAGI. CDR3 amino acids: CASSIRQGPYEQYF. In nucleotides, the CDR3 is TGTGCCAGCAGTATAAGACAGGGACCCTACGAGCAGTACTTC.

This clone was recorded once. V gene TRBV6-7 combines with J gene TRBJ1-5; D is possibly TRBD1 (5 bases). TRBV6-7 is an ORF for which the function is uncertain. Trimming shortened V by 0 bases and J by 0 bases, and 12 bases separated the two germline ends. The CDR3 extends over 17 amino acids. CDR3 protein: CASSYSGGTDSNQPQHF. The CDR3 coding sequence is TGTGCCAGCAGTTACTCGGGGGGAACCGATAGCAATCAGCCCCAGCATTTT.